This T cell receptor (beta chain) was sequenced during a study of cytomegalovirus exposure and HLA in healthy donors (dated by TCRdb to 2016 to 2017). General notes on the study: The 666 repertoires of the first cohort and the 110 or so validation repertoires were produced on the same platform, according to a later analysis. The study aimed to test whether cataloging public T cell receptors could reveal signatures of past pathogen exposure. Besides the first cohort of 500 to 700 subjects, a separate validation cohort made up of 120 different subjects was used. High-throughput TCR immunosequencing, statistical association of individual TCRs with disease status, and machine learning were combined to predict cytomegalovirus infection status.

For this clone: Its antigen target is currently unknown. No much larger clone is present one base from it, and per-base qualities are unavailable.

From V the trimming removes 5 bases and from J it removes 6 bases, while the gene matches leave 8 bases of the junction unaccounted for. The cysteine opens and the phenylalanine closes a CDR3 of 15 amino acids. Just CDR3 DNA is preserved here, 45 bases in frame from base 1. Looking up the germline V gene yields CDR1 MNHEY and CDR2 SVGAGI. Paper-wide results and their limitations: In vitro tests confirmed that three of the cytomegalovirus-associated TCR beta chains recognize cytomegalovirus antigens. In both the original and validation cohorts, the classifier was reported to diagnose cytomegalovirus status with high specificity and sensitivity. While some public TCRs were present in many individuals, most TCR sequences turned up only very rarely across donors. A later analysis lacked HLA typing for the validation cohort, so it scored co-occurrence in that cohort across all 120 repertoires. The study gave a list of about 160 TCR beta chains associated with cytomegalovirus. The authors suggested that the approach could potentially be generalized to other disease states and immunological phenotypes. Of the cluster scores, approximately 95% were above 0 in a later analysis, which found that TCRs clustered in the first cohort also tended to co-occur in the approximately 120 validation repertoires.

Libraries were prepared through the immunoSEQ multiplex PCR assay. The original methods were these. To diagnose cytomegalovirus status from the catalog of TCR beta chain sequences, a statistical classification framework was built. Held by TCRdb, this immuneACCESS table contains in-frame sequences only and omits some clones. Under half of the omission traces to an unresolved V gene where checked; the cause of the rest is unknown. V and J calls plus clone size are reproduced from that table; the DNA served to infer D and trimming. Across this sample there are around 300,000 clones, with 88% seen only once. 0.92% of the sample is held by the ten biggest clonotypes. Donors formed part of the validation cohort, which comprised 120 subjects and was distinct from the first cohort of several hundred subjects.

Recombination linked TRBV6-5 to TRBJ2-1; 9 of the junction bases match TRBD1. This clonotype was obtained from a woman between 18 and 30 years old in good health and CMV-seronegative. Sequencing was done on a sample of PBMCs. Here the CDR3 is given as CASSHTETGGNEQFF. The DNA reads as follows: TGTGCCAGCAGTCACACGGAGACAGGGGGCAATGAGCAGTTCTTC.